This is a list of T cell receptor beta chains from one sample in a study of T cells in localized non-small cell lung cancer. Here immunoSEQ multiplex PCR was the method, and the copy in TCRdb shows in-frame clones only, minus some. The profile shows about 54,000 clones, roughly four fifths of them singletons. The sequenced sample was peripheral blood, obtained before any cancer treatment. The receptors stem from a female donor of 60 years or more with stage II squamous cell lung carcinoma. The CDR3 runs from the conserved cysteine through the conserved F or W. A D gene is named only where the DNA matches it firmly. Where a row states a size, it is once, few, many or the class of an expanded clone; other rows omit it.

TRBV5-5	.	TRBD1	TRBJ1-1	CASSPRGTGLNTEAFF	TGTGCCAGCAGCCCCCGTGGGACAGGATTGAACACTGAAGCTTTCTTT
TRBV7-2	.	TRBD1	TRBJ1-1	CASSLVRGLGNTEAFF	TGTGCCAGCAGCTTAGTGAGGGGGCTGGGGAACACTGAAGCTTTCTTT
TRBV5-1	.	TRBD1	TRBJ2-1	CASSIGQGTYNEQFF	TGCGCCAGCAGCATCGGACAGGGGACCTACAATGAGCAGTTCTTC
TRBV19	.	.	TRBJ2-2	CASSPRGVMNTGELFF	TGTGCCAGTAGTCCAAGAGGGGTAATGAACACCGGGGAGCTGTTTTTT
TRBV6-1	once	TRBD1	TRBJ2-3	CASSEGVGTGGTDTQYF	TGTGCCAGCAGTGAAGGGGTAGGGACAGGGGGGACAGATACGCAGTATTTT
TRBV25-1	.	.	TRBJ2-1	CASSEPRDNEQFF	TGTGCCAGCAGTGAACCCAGGGACAATGAGCAGTTCTTC
TRBV30	.	.	TRBJ1-5	CAWKRGGYSNQPQHF	TGTGCCTGGAAGCGGGGAGGCTATAGCAATCAGCCCCAGCATTTT
TRBV5-1	.	.	TRBJ1-4	CASSTGSATNEKLFF	TGCGCCAGCAGCACCGGTAGTGCAACTAATGAAAAACTGTTTTTT
TRBV18	.	TRBD1	TRBJ2-1	CASSNGAGGWNEQFF	TGTGCCAGCTCGAATGGGGCAGGGGGCTGGAATGAGCAGTTCTTC
TRBV7-6	.	.	TRBJ1-6	CASSLGGQRYNSPLHF	TGTGCCAGCAGCTTAGGGGGGCAGAGATATAATTCACCCCTCCACTTT
TRBV2	.	.	TRBJ1-5	CASGRAASNQPQHF	TGTGCCAGCGGGCGGGCCGCTTCCAATCAGCCCCAGCATTTT
TRBV9	.	.	TRBJ2-2	CASSVEVGTGELFF	TGTGCCAGCAGCGTAGAAGTGGGGACCGGGGAGCTGTTTTTT
TRBV15	.	.	TRBJ1-4	CATSSLRTATNEKLFF	TGTGCCACCAGCAGTCTACGGACAGCAACTAATGAAAAACTGTTTTTT
TRBV5-1	.	.	TRBJ1-4	CASRLGDATNEKLFF	TGCGCCAGCAGGTTGGGGGATGCAACTAATGAAAAACTGTTTTTT
TRBV6-1	.	.	TRBJ1-2	CASSESEAANYGYTF	TGTGCCAGCAGTGAGTCAGAAGCCGCTAACTATGGCTACACCTTC
TRBV19	.	.	TRBJ2-5	CASGKARQETQYF	TGTGCCAGTGGAAAGGCCAGACAAGAGACCCAGTACTTC
TRBV7-9	.	.	TRBJ2-6	CASSLISSGANVLTF	TGTGCCAGCAGCTTAATTTCGTCTGGGGCCAACGTCCTGACTTTC
TRBV7-6	.	.	TRBJ1-1	CASSLQKNTEAFF	TGTGCCAGCAGTTTGCAAAAGAACACTGAAGCTTTCTTT
TRBV5-4	.	TRBD1	TRBJ1-1	CASSLSRDRTEAFF	TGTGCCAGCAGCTTATCCCGGGACAGGACCGAAGCTTTCTTT
TRBV5-1	few	.	TRBJ1-4	CASSPGTTNEKLFF	TGCGCCAGCAGCCCCGGGACAACAAATGAAAAACTGTTTTTT
TRBV27	few	.	TRBJ1-1	CASSPFRDGTEAFF	TGTGCCAGCAGCCCCTTCAGGGATGGCACTGAAGCTTTCTTT
TRBV7-9	.	.	TRBJ1-2	CASSPRAASYGYTF	TGTGCCAGCAGCCCTCGGGCGGCAAGCTATGGCTACACCTTC
TRBV27	.	.	TRBJ1-1	CASRPQTPNTEAFF	TGTGCCAGCAGACCACAGACACCGAACACTGAAGCTTTCTTT
TRBV5-4	few	.	TRBJ2-5	CASSLAPQETQYF	TGTGCCAGCAGCTTGGCCCCACAAGAGACCCAGTACTTC
TRBV6-5	.	TRBD1	TRBJ2-2	CASSYLGTGNTGELFF	TGTGCCAGCAGTTACTTAGGGACAGGGAACACCGGGGAGCTGTTTTTT
TRBV9	.	TRBD1	TRBJ1-2	CASSVEGRGKSNYGYTF	TGTGCCAGCAGCGTAGAGGGCAGGGGGAAAAGTAACTATGGCTACACCTTC
TRBV18	.	TRBD1	TRBJ1-2	CASSPPGQGSYGYTF	TGTGCCAGCTCACCACCGGGACAGGGCTCCTATGGCTACACCTTC
TRBV13	.	.	TRBJ1-1	CASSRGRGSWTEAFF	TGTGCCAGCAGCCGAGGCCGGGGGAGCTGGACTGAAGCTTTCTTT
TRBV7-3	.	.	TRBJ2-7	CASSHLTSDYEQYF	TGCGCCAGCAGCCACCTCACAAGTGACTACGAGCAGTACTTC
TRBV5-4	once	.	TRBJ2-7	CASSLIAGYEQYF	TGTGCCAGCAGCTTGATAGCCGGCTACGAGCAGTACTTC
TRBV5-1	.	.	TRBJ2-3	CASSLEGRSTDTQYF	TGCGCCAGCAGCTTGGAGGGCCGGAGCACAGATACGCAGTATTTT
TRBV5-1	.	.	TRBJ1-5	CASSLEGEPQHF	TGCGCCAGCAGCTTGGAAGGTGAGCCCCAGCATTTT
TRBV2	.	TRBD1	TRBJ2-2	CASSARQGPGELFF	TGTGCCAGCAGTGCTAGACAGGGCCCCGGGGAGCTGTTTTTT
TRBV19	once	.	TRBJ2-1	CASSTMPQQSSYNEQFF	TGTGCCAGTAGTACTATGCCCCAGCAGAGCTCCTACAATGAGCAGTTCTTC
TRBV27	.	.	TRBJ1-2	CASSPRSFYGYTF	TGTGCCAGCAGCCCGCGTTCTTTCTATGGCTACACCTTC
TRBV6-6	.	TRBD1	TRBJ1-2	CASRIGTGFYGYTF	TGTGCCAGCAGAATCGGGACAGGCTTTTATGGCTACACCTTC
TRBV19	.	TRBD1	TRBJ1-4	CATGQGPKEKLFF	TGTGCCACCGGACAGGGGCCAAAGGAAAAACTGTTTTTT
TRBV25-1	.	.	TRBJ1-6	CASSGHIRDPLHF	TGTGCCAGCAGTGGGCATATACGGGACCCCCTCCACTTT
TRBV25-1	.	TRBD1	TRBJ2-2	CASSVQGITGELFF	TGTGCCAGCAGTGTACAGGGGATCACCGGGGAGCTGTTTTTT
TRBV2	.	.	TRBJ1-4	CASKATGENEKLFF	TGTGCCAGCAAGGCGACAGGAGAGAATGAAAAACTGTTTTTT
TRBV5-1	.	.	TRBJ1-2	CASSLPDRINYGYTF	TGCGCCAGCAGCTTGCCCGACCGAATTAACTATGGCTACACCTTC
TRBV7-2	.	TRBD1	TRBJ1-2	CASSLTGDYGYTF	TGTGCCAGCAGCTTGACAGGGGACTATGGCTACACCTTC
TRBV11-2	.	TRBD1	TRBJ1-2	CASRRGGGNYGYTF	TGTGCCAGCAGGCGAGGGGGCGGTAACTATGGCTACACCTTC
TRBV27	.	.	TRBJ1-2	CASSSSREPNYGYTF	TGTGCCAGCAGTTCCTCCCGGGAGCCTAACTATGGCTACACCTTC
TRBV6-4	once	.	TRBJ1-5	CASGRRGDQPQHF	TGTGCCAGCGGTAGGCGGGGTGATCAGCCCCAGCATTTT
TRBV5-1	.	TRBD1	TRBJ1-4	CASSTGTVNEKLFF	TGCGCCAGCAGCACCGGGACAGTTAATGAAAAACTGTTTTTT
TRBV19	once	.	TRBJ2-7	CASMRKGGEQYF	TGTGCCAGTATGAGGAAGGGAGGCGAGCAGTATTTC
TRBV5-1	once	TRBD2	TRBJ2-7	CASSPLSGGVHEQYF	TGCGCCAGCAGCCCCCTTAGCGGGGGGGTTCACGAGCAGTACTTC
TRBV6-1	.	.	TRBJ2-7	CACRSGTLGEQYF	TGTGCCTGCCGTAGCGGAACCCTAGGCGAGCAGTACTTC
TRBV9	.	TRBD1	TRBJ1-4	CASSGDSYEKLFF	TGTGCCAGCAGCGGGGACAGTTATGAAAAACTGTTTTTT
TRBV11-2	.	.	TRBJ2-3	CASSLDGSTDTQYF	TGTGCCAGCAGCTTAGATGGAAGCACAGATACGCAGTATTTT
TRBV5-4	.	.	TRBJ1-4	CASSLRGGAEKLFF	TGTGCCAGCAGCTTGCGGGGAGGGGCTGAAAAACTGTTTTTT
TRBV6-5	.	.	TRBJ1-2	CASTLRRDGNYGYTF	TGTGCCAGCACCTTACGTAGGGACGGGAACTATGGCTACACCTTC